This T cell receptor (beta chain) derives from a study of T cell changes during pregnancy in multiple sclerosis. The table came from immunoSEQ multiplex PCR; TCRdb's copy has only in-frame clones and leaves some out. Among about 44,000 clones listed, approximately 90% were seen once. This CDR3 has 18 residues. CDR1 GTSNPN and CDR2 SVGIG come from the germline V gene (reference sequence). V trimming: 0 bases; J trimming: 0 bases; junction bases outside the gene matches: 7. The origin of this receptor is a female donor with multiple sclerosis, enrolled in a pregnancy study. The rearrangement links TRBV30 to TRBJ2-6, with 8 nucleotides matching TRBD1. Source: CD4+ T cells from peripheral blood mononuclear cells, taken after pregnancy. The CDR3 DNA follows: TGTGCCTGGAGTGTCGGAACAGGGGGGAACTCTGGGGCCAACGTCCTGACTTTC. Translated, it gives CAWSVGTGGNSGANVLTF. The full variable domain, in which reference TRBV30 and TRBJ2-6 provide the parts outside the CDR3, is SQTIHQWPATLVQPVGSPLSLECTVEGTSNPNLYWYRQAAGRGLQLLFYSVGIGQISSEVPQNLSASRPQDRQFILSSKKLLLSDSGFYLCAWSVGTGGNSGANVLTFGAGSRLTVL.